This record concerns one T cell receptor (beta chain) sequence. The CDR3 consists of 19 residues. Per the germline V gene, CDR1 is SEHNR and CDR2 is FQNEAQ (reference sequence). V was pared by 0 bases and J by 7 bases, with 25 bases between. Profiled with immunoSEQ multiplex PCR; TCRdb holds only in-frame clones, not every one. The table has 200,000 to 300,000 clones, roughly 86% seen once. The data derive from a study of blood T cell repertoires in COVID-19. V and J are TRBV7-9 and TRBJ2-1; tentatively, D is TRBD2 (5 bases). This sequence was found in a woman in her seventies with active or convalescent COVID-19. Sequenced: peripheral blood. Here the CDR3 DNA reads TGTGCCAGCAGCTTAGCGGGCCGAGGAGGTGTACAAATTTGGAATGAGCAGTTCTTC. Translated, it gives CASSLAGRGGVQIWNEQFF. Based on the CDR3 plus reference TRBV7-9 and TRBJ2-1, the full variable domain is DTGVSQNPRHKITKRGQNVTFRCDPISEHNRLYWYRQTLGQGPEFLTYFQNEAQLEKSRLLSDRFSAERPKGSFSTLEIQRTEQGDSAMYLCASSLAGRGGVQIWNEQFFGPGTRLTVL.